This is a list of T cell receptor beta chains from one sample in a study of blood T cell repertoires in COVID-19. Generated by immunoSEQ multiplex PCR, the TCRdb table keeps only in-frame clones and is missing some. Here the sample spans some 210,000 clones, 89% being singletons. The sequenced material came from peripheral blood. The receptor source for this set is a woman aged 35 to 49 with acute or convalescent COVID-19. The CDR3 runs from the conserved cysteine through the conserved F or W. D genes are given only for firm matches. Clone size is given for some rows only: seen once, a few or many times, or a class if the clone is expanded.

V gene	J gene	clone size	D gene	CDR3 DNA	CDR3 protein
TRBV5-1	TRBJ2-2	once	.	TGCGCCAGCAGCTTGGGACCCGCGGGGGCCATCGGGGAGCTGTTTTTT	CASSLGPAGAIGELFF
TRBV2	TRBJ1-1	.	.	TGTGCCAGCAGCTATACAGGGAACACTGAAGCTTTCTTT	CASSYTGNTEAFF
TRBV10-3	TRBJ1-1	once	.	TGTGCCATCACCCAGGGGAACATGAACACTGAAGCTTTCTTT	CAITQGNMNTEAFF
TRBV12-3/TRBV12-4	TRBJ2-5	.	.	TGTGCCAGCAGCCCAGGGAACCGACCCCAGTACTTC	CASSPGNRPQYF
TRBV4-1	TRBJ1-2	.	TRBD1	TGCGCCAGCAGACCCCCTCTACAGGGGGGTGGCTACACCTTC	CASRPPLQGGGYTF
TRBV18	TRBJ2-3	.	.	TGTGCCAGCTCACCAAGTCAGACAGATACGCAGTATTTT	CASSPSQTDTQYF
TRBV30	TRBJ1-1	.	TRBD1	TGTGCCTGGGAGATTGACCCAGGGGGACGTGCTTTCTTT	CAWEIDPGGRAFF
TRBV11-2	TRBJ1-1	few	.	TGTGCCAGCAGCAAGCGGGACGGGGGGGCCACTGAAGCTTTCTTT	CASSKRDGGATEAFF
TRBV30	TRBJ1-2	.	TRBD1	TGTGCCTGTAAACAGGGGGAGAACTATGGCTACACCTTC	CACKQGENYGYTF
TRBV5-6	TRBJ2-5	.	.	TGTGCCAGCAGCCCCTGGGGTGGGGCAGTCCAAGAGACCCAGTACTTC	CASSPWGGAVQETQYF
TRBV6-5	TRBJ1-1	once	.	TGTGCCAGCAAGATACAGGGGAACACTGAAGCTTTCTTT	CASKIQGNTEAFF
TRBV6-5	TRBJ2-1	.	.	TGTGCCAGCACGAGGGAACGAGATGAGCAGTTCTTC	CASTRERDEQFF
TRBV5-1	TRBJ1-1	.	.	TGCGCCAGCAGCGGGACACCTCCTCTTTCGAACACTGAAGCTTTCTTT	CASSGTPPLSNTEAFF
TRBV19	TRBJ2-2	once	.	TGTGCCAGTAGTGGAGCCAGGGGATATTCCAAAACCGGGGAGCTGTTTTTT	CASSGARGYSKTGELFF
TRBV7-2	TRBJ1-4	.	.	TGTGCCAGCGAAAGGGGGACTAATGAAAAACTGTTTTTT	CASERGTNEKLFF
TRBV5-1	TRBJ1-1	.	TRBD1	TGCGCCAGCAGCAGCGGACAGGGTGCTGAAGCTTTCTTT	CASSSGQGAEAFF
TRBV19	TRBJ1-5	.	TRBD1	TGTGCCAGTAGTAAGGACAGGTTAGGTCAGCCCCAGCATTTT	CASSKDRLGQPQHF
TRBV6-1	TRBJ2-5	.	TRBD2	TGTGCCAGCAGTGAAGGGACTAGAAAAGAGACCCAGTACTTC	CASSEGTRKETQYF
TRBV12-3/TRBV12-4	TRBJ1-1	.	.	TGTGCCAGCAGTTTATCAATGAACACTGAAGCTTTCTTT	CASSLSMNTEAFF